The 9 T cell receptor beta chains below were found in one sample sequenced in a study of blood T cell repertoires in COVID-19 (TCRdb year 2020). The method behind the library was the immunoSEQ multiplex PCR assay. This immuneACCESS table, as held by TCRdb, lists in-frame sequences with V and J called but not all clones. Of the missing ones, under half trace to an unresolved V gene in checked studies; the others have no known cause. The sample table shows about 240,000 clones, and approximately 86% are seen once. The top ten clonotypes cover 5.5% to 7.5% of the sample. Sequencing used peripheral blood. The receptor set was obtained from a woman between 65 and 79 years old with active or convalescent COVID-19.

The genes are TRBV4-1 and TRBJ2-5, with D tentatively TRBD2 (5 bases). CDR1 MGHRA and CDR2 YSYEKL come from the germline V gene. With 1 base removed from V and 5 bases from J, the gap between germline ends came to 8 bases. The CDR3 extends over 13 amino acids. The CDR3 DNA reads TGCGCCAGCAGCCAAGGGAGAGGGGAGACCCAGTACTTC. Its protein product is CASSQGRGETQYF.

This clone was counted once. This chain connects TRBV15 to TRBJ1-6; TRBD1 aligns across 8 bases. V dropped 3 bases and J dropped 4; count of bases not matched to a gene: 8. The CDR3 is 17 amino acids. Germline loops: CDR1 LNHNV, CDR2 YYDKDF (reference sequence). CDR3 sequence (DNA): TGTGCCACCAGCAGGGGTGGACAGGGCCAGTATAATTCACCCCTCCACTTT. Translation gives CATSRGGQGQYNSPLHF.

The chain carries TRBV6-5 and TRBJ1-1; D remains unclear. The germline V gene has CDR1 MNHEY and CDR2 SVGAGI. The CDR3 has 13 amino acids. Trimming pared 6 bases from V and 1 base from J, leaving 9 bases between. In nucleotides, the CDR3 is TGTGCCAGCAGGAGACACCCGAACACTGAAGCTTTCTTT. Protein product: CASRRHPNTEAFF.

The V call is TRBV6-1, the J call TRBJ1-5; a weak D match, TRBD1 (5 bases). The CDR3 contains 15 residues. Germline V lookup: CDR1 MNHNS, CDR2 SASEGT. Trimming took 2 bases from V and 6 from J, leaving 14 bases between them. The chain's CDR3 is CASSESPVGGQPQHF. CDR3 bases: TGTGCCAGCAGTGAAAGCCCGGTGGGGGGTCAGCCCCAGCATTTT.

The V and J genes are TRBV28 and TRBJ2-7, with a tentative D call TRBD1 (6 bases). V was cut by 4 bases and J by 5 bases, with 15 bases left in between. Germline V gives CDR1 MDHEN, CDR2 SYDVKM. The CDR3 has 14 amino acids. CDR3 region: CASSSGDPLHEQYF. As DNA, the CDR3 is TGTGCCAGCAGTTCAGGGGATCCCTTGCACGAGCAGTACTTC.

This clone came up a few times. CDR3 sequence (DNA): TGTGCCAGCAGGGCCCACCAGGGTGAAAAACTGTTTTTT. Amino acids: CASRAHQGEKLFF. This chain links TRBV6-5 with TRBJ1-4; weak D call: TRBD1 (5 bases). With 6 bases removed from V and 7 bases from J, the gap between germline ends came to 12 bases. CDR1 is MNHEY and CDR2 is SVGAGI in the germline V gene. The CDR3 has 13 amino acids.

The V and J genes are TRBV4-3 and TRBJ1-6; D is ambiguous. The ends were cut back, 0 bases at V and 10 bases at J, with 10 bases in the middle. Germline-derived CDR1 and CDR2 are LGHNA and YSLEER. This CDR3 has 14 residues. The CDR3 coding sequence is TGCGCCAGCAGCCAAGAGGCCAGAGGGTCACCCCTCCACTTT. Its protein product is CASSQEARGSPLHF.

The chain is built from TRBV5-4 and TRBJ1-3; 8 bases line up with TRBD1. The CDR3 contains 16 residues. In germline, CDR1 is SGHNT, CDR2 YYREEE (reference sequence). Germline trimming cut 2 bases from V and 3 bases from J; bases unmatched to any gene: 7. The DNA for the CDR3 is TGTGCCAGCAGCTTCTTACGACAGGGGTTTGGAAACACCATATATTTT. Its protein product is CASSFLRQGFGNTIYF.

The chain recombines TRBV6-2 or TRBV6-3 with TRBJ2-2, with 10 bases that match TRBD2. The CDR3 contains 15 residues. V was pared by 6 bases and J by 6 bases, with 7 bases of the junction left unmatched. In germline, CDR1 is MNHEY, CDR2 SVGEGT. The CDR3 spells CASSRIAGGPGELFF. The CDR3 DNA reads as TGTGCCAGCAGCCGGATAGCGGGGGGCCCCGGGGAGCTGTTTTTT.